This T cell receptor (beta chain) was identified in a study of OX40 agonist ivuxolimab in advanced cancers. Across the whole study: Partial responses occurred in Three dose-escalation patients, one with hepatocellular carcinoma and two with cutaneous melanoma.

The study sampled blood at baseline, cycle 4 day 1, and cycle 7 day 1. Study-wide results and caveats: Partial responders treated at 0.1-3.0 mg/kg exhibited clonal expansion among the lowest measured. The CD4+ and CD8+ T cells in the blood had expanded clonally by week 6 at 0.1 to 3.0 mg/kg.

The method was immunoSEQ multiplex PCR; TCRdb's version includes in-frame clones alone and lacks a portion of them. The table includes around 95,000 clones, 85% to 95% detected once. CDR3 size: 14 residues. Per germline, CDR1 SNHLY and CDR2 FYNNEI. V dropped 6 bases and J dropped 7 bases, with 18 bases sitting between them. With regard to this clone: Its antigen is unknown.

The TCR was taken from an adult with an advanced solid tumor such as melanoma, head and neck, liver or kidney cancer. Here the sequenced sample was CD4+ or CD8+ T cells sorted from blood, taken in a trial of the OX40 agonist ivuxolimab. J is TRBJ1-1 and V is TRBV2; D may be TRBD1 (5 bases). The CDR3 loop reads CASSADTLGGEAFF. CDR3 sequence (DNA): TGTGCCAGCAGCGCTGACACACTCGGGGGTGAAGCTTTCTTT.